A selection of T cell receptor beta chains follows, all from one sample in a study of shared clonotypes between healthy human individuals. TCRdb keeps only in-frame clones here, not all; method: immunoSEQ multiplex PCR. Among around 750,000 clones, 74% were seen once, and the ten largest hold under 2%. Source material: memory CD4+ T cells sorted from blood. The source of these receptors is a woman aged 30 to 39 in good health. Each CDR3 is given with its conserved first and last residue. D genes are given only for firm matches. For some rows the clone size is stated as once, few or many, or as a class when expanded; others skip it.

>TRBJ2-7|NA|TRBV2|TRBD2
CASSERGSNYEQYF
TGTGCCAGCAGTGAACGCGGGAGTAACTACGAGCAGTACTTC
>TRBJ1-3|NA|TRBV19|TRBD1
CASKDRLGNTIYF
TGTGCCAGCAAGGACAGGCTTGGAAACACCATATATTTT
>TRBJ1-2|NA|TRBV10-2|NA
CASSESRVGGYTF
TGCGCCAGCAGTGAGTCCAGGGTCGGTGGCTACACCTTC
>TRBJ1-5|NA|TRBV4-1|NA
CASSQDRTASNQPQHF
TGCGCCAGCAGCCAAGATAGGACAGCAAGCAATCAGCCCCAGCATTTT
>TRBJ2-6|few|TRBV2|NA
CASRDRSTGANVLTF
TGTGCCAGCAGGGATCGTTCGACCGGGGCCAACGTCCTGACTTTC
>TRBJ2-1|once|TRBV13|NA
CASSLVSRREQFF
TGTGCCAGCAGCTTAGTTTCAAGGCGGGAGCAGTTCTTC
>TRBJ2-3|NA|TRBV6-5|NA
CASSYPGTDTQYF
TGTGCCAGCAGTTACCCAGGCACAGATACGCAGTATTTT
>TRBJ1-1|NA|TRBV6-1|NA
CASSTTPNTEAFF
TGTGCCAGCAGTACGACTCCGAACACTGAAGCTTTCTTT
>TRBJ2-7|NA|TRBV10-3|NA
CAISESDRYEQYF
TGTGCCATCAGTGAGTCGGACCGCTACGAGCAGTACTTC
>TRBJ1-4|once|TRBV29-1|NA
CSVTRGPNEKLFF
TGCAGCGTGACGCGGGGGCCTAATGAAAAACTGTTTTTT
>TRBJ2-7|NA|TRBV10-3|NA
CATSAADEQYF
TGTGCCACCTCGGCGGCGGACGAGCAGTACTTC
>TRBJ2-7|NA|TRBV5-1|TRBD2
CASSQTSGIHEQYF
TGCGCCAGCAGCCAGACTAGCGGGATCCACGAGCAGTACTTC
>TRBJ2-5|NA|TRBV29-1|NA
CSVAPSQETQYF
TGCAGCGTTGCGCCCAGTCAAGAGACCCAGTACTTC
>TRBJ1-2|few|TRBV18|TRBD1
CASSLDRGHGGYTF
TGTGCCAGCTCACTCGACAGGGGGCATGGTGGCTACACCTTC
>TRBJ2-1|NA|TRBV11-2|NA
CASSLATPYNEQFF
TGTGCCAGCAGCTTAGCTACACCCTACAATGAGCAGTTCTTC